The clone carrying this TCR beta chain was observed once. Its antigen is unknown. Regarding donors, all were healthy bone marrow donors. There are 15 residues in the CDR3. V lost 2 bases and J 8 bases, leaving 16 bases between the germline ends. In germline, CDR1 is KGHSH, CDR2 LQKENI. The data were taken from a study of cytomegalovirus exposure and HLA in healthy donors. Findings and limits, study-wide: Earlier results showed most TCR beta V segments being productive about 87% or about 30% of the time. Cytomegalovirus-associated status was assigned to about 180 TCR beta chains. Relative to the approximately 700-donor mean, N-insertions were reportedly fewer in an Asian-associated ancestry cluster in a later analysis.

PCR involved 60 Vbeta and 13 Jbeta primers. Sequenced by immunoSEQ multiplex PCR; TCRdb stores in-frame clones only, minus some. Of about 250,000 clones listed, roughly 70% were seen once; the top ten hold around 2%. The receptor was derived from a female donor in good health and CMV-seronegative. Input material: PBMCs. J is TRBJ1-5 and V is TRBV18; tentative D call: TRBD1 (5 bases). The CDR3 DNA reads TGTGCCAGCTCACCAGCCGGAGGGGTTCAGGAGCCCCAGCATTTT. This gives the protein CASSPAGGVQEPQHF.